These 2 T cell receptor beta chains were all obtained from the same sample, sequenced in a study of blood T cell repertoires in COVID-19. Clones were sequenced by immunoSEQ multiplex PCR, and TCRdb holds only the in-frame ones, with some missing. Of about 80,000 clones in the sample, approximately 76% were seen once. Sequencing was done on a sample of peripheral blood. These receptors originate from a man between 65 and 85 years old with active or convalescent COVID-19.

Only one count was recorded for this clone. The chain couples TRBV10-2 to TRBJ1-6; D is undetermined. The length of the CDR3 is 13 residues. The V gene lost 7 bases and the J gene lost 10 bases, with 14 bases spanning the gap. CDR1 is WSHSY, CDR2 SAAADI, per germline. The CDR3 spells CASTTAVKSPLHF. The CDR3, as DNA: TGCGCCAGCACTACGGCGGTAAAGTCACCCCTCCACTTT.

The chain couples TRBV4-2 to TRBJ2-5; TRBD2 matches 8 bases. V gave up 2 bases and J gave up 1 base; unmatched junction bases: 9. The CDR3 extends over 17 amino acids. Per germline, CDR1 LGHNA and CDR2 YNFKEQ. In DNA, the CDR3 is TGTGCCAGCAGCCAACTAGGAGGTAGCGGGGTCCAAGAGACCCAGTACTTC. It encodes CASSQLGGSGVQETQYF.